This entry concerns a single T cell receptor beta chain. From germline, CDR1 is SGDLS and CDR2 YYNGEE. V lost 2 bases, J lost 0 bases, and 9 bases lay in between. This CDR3 spans 15 amino acids. This sample is part of a study of blood T cell repertoires in COVID-19. Authors' analysis steps: Estimated nucleated cell counts came from reference gene primer amplification. Clones were read by immunoSEQ multiplex PCR, and TCRdb kept only the in-frame ones, dropping some. Clonal size and the V and J genes are those of that table, whereas D and trimming came from the DNA. The sample lists 50,000 to 60,000 clones; nearly 85% were seen once.

The rearrangement links TRBV9 to TRBJ1-3, with D maybe TRBD1 (6 bases). The receptor was derived from a man aged 35-49 years with acute or convalescent COVID-19. Sequencing was performed on peripheral blood. The CDR3 DNA sequence: TGTGCCAGCAGCGTTGGGGACACCTCTGGAAACACCATATATTTT. This translates into CASSVGDTSGNTIYF.